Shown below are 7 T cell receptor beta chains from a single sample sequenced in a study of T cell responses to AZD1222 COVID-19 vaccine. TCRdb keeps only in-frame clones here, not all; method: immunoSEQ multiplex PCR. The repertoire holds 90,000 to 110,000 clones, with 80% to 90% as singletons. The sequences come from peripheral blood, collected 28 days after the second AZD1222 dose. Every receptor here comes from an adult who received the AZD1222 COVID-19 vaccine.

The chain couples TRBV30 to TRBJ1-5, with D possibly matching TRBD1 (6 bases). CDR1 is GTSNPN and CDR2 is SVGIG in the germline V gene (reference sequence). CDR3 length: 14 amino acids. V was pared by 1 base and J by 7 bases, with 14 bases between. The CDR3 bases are TGTGCCTGGAGTGGGGGACACCTTCCCCAGCCCCAGCATTTT. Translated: CAWSGGHLPQPQHF.

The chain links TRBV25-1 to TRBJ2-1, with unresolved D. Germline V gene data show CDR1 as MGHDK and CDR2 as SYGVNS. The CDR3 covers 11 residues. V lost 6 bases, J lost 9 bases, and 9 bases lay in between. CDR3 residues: CASRDLGEQFF. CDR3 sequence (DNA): TGTGCCAGCAGGGATCTGGGTGAGCAGTTCTTC.

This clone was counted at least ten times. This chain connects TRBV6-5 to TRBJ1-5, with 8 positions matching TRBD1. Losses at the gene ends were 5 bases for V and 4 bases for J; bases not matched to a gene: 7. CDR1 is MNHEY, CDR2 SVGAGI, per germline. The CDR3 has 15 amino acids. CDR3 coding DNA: TGTGCCAGCAGTCTGGACAGGGTCGGGAATCAGCCCCAGCATTTT. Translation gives CASSLDRVGNQPQHF.

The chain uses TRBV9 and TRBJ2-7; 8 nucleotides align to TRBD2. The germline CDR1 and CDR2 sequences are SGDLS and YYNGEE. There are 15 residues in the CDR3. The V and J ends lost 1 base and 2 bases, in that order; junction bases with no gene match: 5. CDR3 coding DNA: TGTGCCAGCAGCGTATCGCTAGCGGGTACCTACGAGCAGTACTTC. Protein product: CASSVSLAGTYEQYF.

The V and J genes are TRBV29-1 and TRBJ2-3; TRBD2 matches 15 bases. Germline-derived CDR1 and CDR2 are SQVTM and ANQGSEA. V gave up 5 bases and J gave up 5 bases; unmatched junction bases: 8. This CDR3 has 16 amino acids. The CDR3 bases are TGCAGCGTTCAGGGAGGACTAGCGGGAGGGGGAGATACGCAGTATTTT. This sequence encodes CSVQGGLAGGGDTQYF.

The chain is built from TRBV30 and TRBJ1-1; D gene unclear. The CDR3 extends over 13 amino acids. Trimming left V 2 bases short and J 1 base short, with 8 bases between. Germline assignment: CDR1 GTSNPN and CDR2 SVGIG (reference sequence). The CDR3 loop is CAWSRQANTEAFF. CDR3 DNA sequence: TGTGCCTGGAGTCGGCAGGCGAACACTGAAGCTTTCTTT.

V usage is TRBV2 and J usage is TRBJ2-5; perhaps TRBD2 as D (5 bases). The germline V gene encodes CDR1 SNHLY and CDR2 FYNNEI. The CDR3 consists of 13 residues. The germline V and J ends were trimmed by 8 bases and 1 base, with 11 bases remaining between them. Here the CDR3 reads CASGERRQETQYF. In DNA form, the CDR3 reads TGTGCCAGCGGGGAGCGCCGCCAAGAGACCCAGTACTTC.